This TCR beta chain was sequenced during a study of T cell responses to AZD1222 COVID-19 vaccine. General observations from the study: Females outnumbered males among donors, who were mostly white British; clonal diversity was possibly underestimated. Baseline testing showed seropositivity in only six AZD1222 recipients.

Some clones are missing from TCRdb's copy, which holds only in-frame ones; the method was immunoSEQ multiplex PCR. The sample consists of around 250,000 clones, roughly 93% of them appearing once. On this clone: The antigen is unknown.

CDR3 size: 14 residues. CDR1 MDHEN and CDR2 SYDVKM come from the germline V gene. The V end was cut by 5 bases, the J end by 5 bases, with 13 bases between. Sequences were derived from peripheral blood, sampled on day 0 of AZD1222 vaccination. The chain employs TRBV28 and TRBJ2-4; D might be TRBD1 or TRBD2, each matching 5 bases. The receptor was derived from an adult in good health. The CDR3 region is CASSTPGPQNIQYF. The CDR3 DNA follows: TGTGCCAGCAGTACCCCGGGACCCCAAAACATTCAGTACTTC.